Following are 29 T cell receptor beta chains from one sample sequenced in a study of blood T cells in healthy people across ages. Alongside a J-beta primer mix, a sample-barcoded 5' primer served in a second PCR lasting about 7 to 11 cycles. MiXCR, applied by TCRdb to the 5' RACE reads, yields one record per CDR3 protein. The sample carries 700,000 to 950,000 distinct CDR3 sequences, 55% to 75% recorded once. The sequencing sample was made of blood. The receptors stem from a man aged 25-40 years in good health.

This clonotype came up many times. The chain carries TRBV4-3 and TRBJ1-6; 8 bases align to TRBD1. The CDR3 runs 14 residues. Germline V gives CDR1 LGHNA, CDR2 YSLEER. With V trimmed by 8 bases and J by 7 bases, 7 bases remained unmatched. CDR3 coding DNA: TGCGCCAGCGGATTAACAGGGGGGAATTCACCCCTCCACTTT. Protein sequence: CASGLTGGNSPLHF.

This clonotype was seen ten or more times. The chain couples TRBV7-9 to TRBJ1-6, with a possible D match to TRBD1 (5 bases). Germline V gives CDR1 SEHNR, CDR2 FQNEAQ (reference sequence). Between the trimmed V and J ends, which lost 9 bases and 7 bases, there was a span of 13 bases. The CDR3 covers 13 residues. The CDR3 spells CASHGDWNSPLHF. The CDR3 DNA is TGTGCCAGTCACGGGGACTGGAATTCACCCCTCCACTTT.

Remarks on this clonotype: A much larger clone is a single base away; this may be a read error. The gene calls are TRBV7-9 and TRBJ2-3; the D is unclear. Deletions cut 1 base from V and 2 bases from J, with 7 bases between. CDR3 length: 14 amino acids. CDR1 and CDR2 (germline): SEHNR, FQNEAQ (reference sequence). The CDR3 region is CASSLGPTTDTQYF. The DNA of the CDR3 is TGTGCCAGCAGCTTAGGCCCTACCACAGATACGCAGTATTTT. The variable domain in full, completed from reference TRBV7-9 and TRBJ2-3, reads DTGVSQNPRHKITKRGQNVTFRCDPISEHNRLYWYRQTLGQGPEFLTYFQNEAQLEKSRLLSDRFSAERPKGSFSTLEIQRTEQGDSAMYLCASSLGPTTDTQYFGPGTRLTVL.

The V and J genes are TRBV7-2 and TRBJ2-3; D is uncertain. The V end lost 5 bases, the J end lost 3 bases, and 6 bases lay between the germline ends. From germline, CDR1 is SGHTA and CDR2 FQGNSA. The CDR3 is 12 amino acids. In DNA, the CDR3 is TGTGCCAGCAGCATCGATACAGATACGCAGTATTTT. Its protein product is CASSIDTDTQYF.

The gene calls are TRBV20-1 and TRBJ2-1; possible D gene TRBD1, 6 bases. The V gene's germline CDR1 is DFQATT and CDR2 SNEGSKA (reference sequence). V gave up 6 bases and J gave up 3 bases, with 12 bases separating them. The CDR3 consists of 13 residues. CDR3: CSAKRGFYNEQFF. DNA of the CDR3: TGCAGTGCCAAGAGGGGGTTCTACAATGAGCAGTTCTTC.

The rearrangement joins TRBV7-2 to TRBJ2-3; TRBD2 matches at 8 bases. From germline, CDR1 is SGHTA and CDR2 FQGNSA. The CDR3 is 15 amino acids. Trimming removed 6 bases from V and 2 bases from J; junction bases left unmatched: 7. CDR3 sequence: CASRETSAYTDTQYF. The CDR3 nucleotides are TGTGCCAGCAGGGAGACTAGCGCGTACACAGATACGCAGTATTTT.

The J gene is TRBJ2-1, the V gene TRBV7-3; D is perhaps TRBD2 (6 bases). The length of the CDR3 is 17 residues. Germline V CDR1 and CDR2: SGHTA, FQGTGA. V lost 3 bases to trimming and J lost 8 bases, with 23 bases between them. This chain's CDR3 is CASSFPRGSGSTHEQFF. CDR3 nucleotide sequence: TGTGCCAGCAGCTTCCCCCGGGGGAGCGGATCTACACATGAGCAGTTCTTC.

The chain has TRBV7-8 and TRBJ1-1; 12 nucleotides match TRBD1. The CDR3 covers 16 residues. V lost 1 base and J lost 7; bases outside the gene matches: 7. Germline CDR1 is SGHVS and CDR2 is FQNEAQ. This chain's CDR3 is CASSLGPGQGAGEAFF. The CDR3 nucleotides are TGTGCCAGCAGCTTAGGCCCGGGACAGGGGGCGGGTGAAGCTTTCTTT.

This clonotype was seen a few times. The chain couples TRBV27 to TRBJ2-1; the D is unclear. Trimming shortened V by 0 bases and J by 6 bases, and 12 bases separated the two germline ends. Per the germline V gene, CDR1 is MNHEY and CDR2 is SMNVEV (reference sequence). The CDR3 is 15 amino acids. The CDR3 loop is CASSLSEPSGNEQFF. DNA of the CDR3: TGTGCCAGCAGTTTATCGGAGCCTTCGGGCAATGAGCAGTTCTTC.

The chain is built from TRBV6-2 or TRBV6-3 and TRBJ2-1, with D possibly being TRBD2 (5 bases). The V end lost 1 base, the J end lost 4 bases, and 11 bases lay between the germline ends. This CDR3 is built from 15 residues. In germline, CDR1 is MNHEY, CDR2 SVGEGT. The CDR3: CASSYLAPVYNEQFF. CDR3 nucleotides: TGTGCCAGCAGTTACTTAGCGCCTGTGTACAATGAGCAGTTCTTC.

This clonotype was recorded a few times. This chain links TRBV25-1 with TRBJ1-2, with D perhaps matching TRBD1 (5 bases). The CDR3 runs 14 residues. The germline CDR1 and CDR2 sequences are MGHDK and SYGVNS. Trimming pared 1 base from V and 3 bases from J, leaving 9 bases between. This CDR3 reads CASSEFGGHYGYTF. In DNA, the CDR3 is TGTGCCAGCAGTGAATTTGGGGGACACTATGGCTACACCTTC.

V is TRBV7-2 and J is TRBJ2-5; 11 positions match TRBD2. V lost 1 base, J lost 1 base, and 5 bases stayed unmatched. The CDR3 extends over 17 amino acids. Germline CDR1 is SGHTA and CDR2 is FQGNSA. This CDR3 reads CASSLDLLAGVQETQYF. CDR3 nucleotides: TGTGCCAGCAGCTTAGATCTACTAGCGGGGGTCCAAGAGACCCAGTACTTC. Together with reference TRBV7-2 and TRBJ2-5, the CDR3 gives the full variable domain: GAGVSQSPSNKVTEKGKDVELRCDPISGHTALYWYRQSLGQGLEFLIYFQGNSAPDKSGLPSDRFSAERTGGSVSTLTIQRTQQEDSAVYLCASSLDLLAGVQETQYFGPGTRLLVL.

The count of this clonotype is one. One base away lies a much larger clone, so this may be a sequencing read error. The V call is TRBV7-2, the J call TRBJ2-3, with TRBD2 as a possible D gene (6 bases). This CDR3 region has 14 residues. Germline assignment: CDR1 SGHTA and CDR2 FQGNSA. Here the CDR3 DNA reads TGTGCCAGCAGCTTCGCGGGATTCACAGATACGCCGTATTTT. This translates into CASSFAGFTDTPYF.

J is TRBJ2-5 and V is TRBV29-1; 9 bases match TRBD2. V lost 5 bases to trimming and J lost 4 bases; unmatched junction nucleotides: 11. Germline CDR1 SQVTM, CDR2 ANQGSEA. The CDR3 has 15 residues. The CDR3 DNA sequence: TGCAGCGTTCAGGTAGCGGGAGTGGGGAGAGAGACCCAGTACTTC. This gives the protein CSVQVAGVGRETQYF.

Remarks on this clonotype: The junction does not match germline at one end; this may be a read error. This chain links TRBV4-2 with TRBJ2-5; D unresolved. The CDR3 spans 14 residues. Per germline, CDR1 LGHNA and CDR2 YNFKEQ. For the CDR3, the DNA is TGTGCCAGCAACCAAGATGCAGGATCGGAGACCCAGTACTTC. This codes for CASNQDAGSETQYF.

This chain uses TRBV3-1 with TRBJ2-5; weak D call: TRBD2 (6 bases). Matching the DNA end better, TRBJ2-7 makes the J call doubtful. The CDR3 consists of 15 residues. Looked up from germline, CDR1 is LGHDT and CDR2 is YNNKEL (reference sequence). The CDR3 region is CASSNYGGEGHEQYF. DNA for the CDR3: TGTGCCAGCTCTAATTACGGCGGGGAAGGCCACGAGCAGTACTTC.

The rearrangement joins TRBV7-9 to TRBJ1-2, with D perhaps TRBD1 (5 bases). CDR1 is SEHNR and CDR2 is FQNEAQ in the germline V gene (reference sequence). V was cut by 5 bases and J by 4 bases, with 17 bases left in between. The CDR3 runs to 15 residues. The CDR3: CASSAPRQRTYGYTF. Written as DNA, the CDR3 is TGTGCCAGCAGCGCCCCGAGACAGCGGACCTATGGCTACACCTTC. Full variable domain (rest looked up from reference TRBV7-9 and TRBJ1-2): DTGVSQNPRHKITKRGQNVTFRCDPISEHNRLYWYRQTLGQGPEFLTYFQNEAQLEKSRLLSDRFSAERPKGSFSTLEIQRTEQGDSAMYLCASSAPRQRTYGYTFGSGTRLTVV.

The chain joins TRBV12-3 or TRBV12-4 to TRBJ2-1; 10 positions match TRBD2. The CDR3 is 14 residues long. V shed 6 bases, J shed 9 bases, and the junction held 8 bases outside the gene matches. The CDR3 loop is CASRGAGGPTEQFF. CDR3 coding DNA: TGTGCCAGCAGGGGAGCGGGGGGGCCCACTGAGCAGTTCTTC.

This clonotype was detected a few times. The chain combines TRBV7-8 with TRBJ1-2, with 10 positions matching TRBD1. Germline trimming cut 3 bases from V and 8 bases from J; bases unmatched to any gene: 6. Germline CDR1 SGHVS, CDR2 FQNEAQ. The CDR3 covers 14 residues. The CDR3 DNA reads TGTGCCAGCAGCTTGACAGGGGGCTTCGGGGGCTACACCTTC. Translated, it gives CASSLTGGFGGYTF.

The sample holds a few counts of this clonotype. V gene TRBV20-1 combines with J gene TRBJ2-5, with D possibly being TRBD1 (5 bases). In germline, CDR1 is DFQATT, CDR2 SNEGSKA (reference sequence). The CDR3 has 15 amino acids. V lost 3 bases and J lost 0, with 14 bases in between. CDR3 sequence: CSARIVGHDQETQYF. CDR3 nucleotides: TGCAGTGCTAGGATTGTCGGACACGACCAAGAGACCCAGTACTTC.

This sequence joins TRBV5-4 and TRBJ2-1, with 8 positions matching TRBD2. CDR3 length: 14 amino acids. V shed 3 bases and J 7 bases; nucleotides not matched to a gene: 6. The V gene's germline CDR1 is SGHNT and CDR2 YYREEE (reference sequence). The CDR3 spells CASSYGLAINEQFF. DNA for the CDR3: TGTGCCAGCAGCTACGGACTAGCTATTAATGAGCAGTTCTTC.

The rearrangement joins TRBV7-8 to TRBJ2-7; D may be TRBD1 (5 bases). Germline V gives CDR1 SGHVS, CDR2 FQNEAQ. The V end lost 2 bases, the J end lost 7 bases, and 9 bases lay between the germline ends. This CDR3 comprises 12 residues. CDR3 DNA: TGTGCCAGCAGCTTACCCCGACAGGAGCAGTACTTC. Residues: CASSLPRQEQYF.

The genes are TRBV20-1 and TRBJ2-6, with a possible D match to TRBD1 (5 bases). The CDR3 runs 16 residues. Germline assignment: CDR1 DFQATT and CDR2 SNEGSKA (reference sequence). V lost 0 bases and J lost 0, with 9 bases in between. This CDR3 is CSARDAQGSGANVLTF. The CDR3 DNA reads TGCAGTGCTAGAGATGCCCAGGGCTCTGGGGCCAACGTCCTGACTTTC.

The rearrangement joins TRBV20-1 to TRBJ2-7; 9 positions agree with TRBD2. Germline CDR1 DFQATT, CDR2 SNEGSKA (reference sequence). The CDR3 extends over 14 amino acids. With V trimmed by 4 bases and J by 0 bases, 4 bases remained unmatched. For the CDR3, the DNA is TGCAGTGCTAAACAGCGGGAGGTCTCCTACGAGCAGTACTTC. Translation gives CSAKQREVSYEQYF.

The rearrangement uses TRBV6-1 and TRBJ1-4; no clear D. Trimming stripped 6 bases from V and 0 bases from J, with 11 bases between. Germline V gene sequence: CDR1 MNHNS, CDR2 SASEGT. The CDR3 covers 15 residues. CDR3 residues: CASRSNIATNEKLFF. The DNA of the CDR3 is TGTGCCAGCAGATCGAATATTGCAACTAATGAAAAACTGTTTTTT.

The chain joins TRBV10-3 to TRBJ1-2, with D possibly matching TRBD1 (5 bases). The CDR3 contains 15 residues. Germline CDR1 is ENHRY and CDR2 is SYGVKD. The germline V and J ends were trimmed by 6 bases and 1 base, with 15 bases remaining between them. CDR3 region: CAISASTGINYGYTF. The CDR3 DNA follows: TGTGCCATCAGCGCAAGTACAGGAATTAACTATGGCTACACCTTC.

The chain has TRBV12-3 or TRBV12-4 and TRBJ2-5; 8 bases are shared with TRBD2. The CDR3 has 14 amino acids. The J segment lost 4 bases and the V segment lost 4 bases, leaving 5 bases of the junction unmatched. This CDR3 is CASSSGAGGETQYF. The CDR3 DNA follows: TGTGCCAGCAGTTCTGGGGCGGGGGGAGAGACCCAGTACTTC.

Many counts were recorded for this clonotype. This rearrangement joins TRBV13 to TRBJ1-6; 8 bases match TRBD1. The CDR3 spans 16 residues. CDR1 is PRHDT and CDR2 is FYEKMQ in the germline V gene (reference sequence). Trimming took 5 bases from V and 8 from J; bases not matched to a gene: 11. CDR3 loop: CASSMSQTGADSPLHF. CDR3 DNA: TGTGCCAGCAGCATGTCCCAGACAGGGGCGGATTCACCCCTCCACTTT. Full variable domain (missing parts from reference TRBV13 and TRBJ1-6): AAGVIQSPRHLIKEKRETATLKCYPIPRHDTVYWYQQGPGQDPQFLISFYEKMQSDKGSIPDRFSAQQFSDYHSELNMSSLELGDSALYFCASSMSQTGADSPLHFGNGTRLTVT.

The chain uses TRBV13 and TRBJ2-1, with D possibly matching TRBD2 (5 bases). V dropped 2 bases and J dropped 4 bases, with 12 bases sitting between them. The germline V gene has CDR1 PRHDT and CDR2 FYEKMQ (reference sequence). CDR3 length: 15 residues. The CDR3 DNA is TGTGCCAGCAGCTTATCGTCCGGGATTTACAATGAGCAGTTCTTC. Its translation is CASSLSSGIYNEQFF.